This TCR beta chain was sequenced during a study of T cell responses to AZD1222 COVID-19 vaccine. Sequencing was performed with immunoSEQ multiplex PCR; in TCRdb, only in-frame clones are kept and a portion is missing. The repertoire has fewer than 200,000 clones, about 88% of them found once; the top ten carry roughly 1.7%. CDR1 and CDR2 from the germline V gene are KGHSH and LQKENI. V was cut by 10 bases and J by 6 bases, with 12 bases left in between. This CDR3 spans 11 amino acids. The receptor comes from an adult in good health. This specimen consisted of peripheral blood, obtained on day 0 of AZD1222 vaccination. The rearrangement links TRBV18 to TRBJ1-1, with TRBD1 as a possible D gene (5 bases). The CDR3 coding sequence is TGTGCCACCCTCGGGACGTCTGAAGCTTTCTTT. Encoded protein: CATLGTSEAFF.